This T cell receptor (beta chain) was sequenced during a study of CD4 and CD8 cells across lung adenocarcinoma regions. This clonotype is labeled large. TCRdb re-called the PCR reads through MiXCR, storing one row per CDR3 protein. The table includes under 4,000 distinct CDR3 sequences, more than 55% detected once. Trimming removed 1 base from V and 3 bases from J, with 15 bases in between. Germline CDR1 reads MNHNS; CDR2 reads SASEGT. The CDR3 length is 16 residues. The source of this sequence is a female donor with lung adenocarcinoma. The CD4 and CD8 labels of this study may be unreliable. The sample comprised CD8+ T cells from the margin of a lung tumor. The chain recombines TRBV6-1 with TRBJ1-2; no reliable D call. CDR3 region: CASSEGSRISHYGYTF. The CDR3 DNA reads as TGTGCCAGCAGTGAAGGGAGCAGGATTTCCCACTATGGCTACACCTTC.